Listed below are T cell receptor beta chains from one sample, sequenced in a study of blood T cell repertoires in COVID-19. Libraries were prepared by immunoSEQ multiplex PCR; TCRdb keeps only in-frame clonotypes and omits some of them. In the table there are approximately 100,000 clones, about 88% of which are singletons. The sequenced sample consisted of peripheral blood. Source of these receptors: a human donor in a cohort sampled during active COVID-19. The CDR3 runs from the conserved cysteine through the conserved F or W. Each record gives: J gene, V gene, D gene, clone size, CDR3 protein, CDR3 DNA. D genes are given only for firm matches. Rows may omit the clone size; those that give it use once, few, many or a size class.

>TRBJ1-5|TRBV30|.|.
CAWSKADARNQPQHF
TGTGCCTGGAGTAAGGCGGATGCAAGAAATCAGCCCCAGCATTTT
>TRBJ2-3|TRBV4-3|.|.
CASSQESPKQGLTDTQYF
TGCGCCAGCAGCCAAGAGAGCCCTAAGCAAGGACTCACAGATACGCAGTATTTT
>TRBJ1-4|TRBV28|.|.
CASSLWKGRAANEKLFF
TGTGCCAGCAGTTTATGGAAAGGGAGGGCAGCTAATGAAAAACTGTTTTTT
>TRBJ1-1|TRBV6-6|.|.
CASSPRGGALDTEAFF
TGTGCCAGCAGTCCCCGGGGGGGGGCGTTGGACACTGAAGCTTTCTTT
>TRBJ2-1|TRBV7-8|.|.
CASSLEDTYNEQFF
TGTGCCAGCAGCTTAGAGGACACCTACAATGAGCAGTTCTTC
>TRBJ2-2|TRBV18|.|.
CASSPSQGPNTGELFF
TGTGCCAGCTCACCGTCACAGGGTCCGAACACCGGGGAGCTGTTTTTT
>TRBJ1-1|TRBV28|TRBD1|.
CASSSRTGGRVEAFF
TGTGCCAGCAGTTCACGGACAGGCGGACGCGTTGAAGCTTTCTTT
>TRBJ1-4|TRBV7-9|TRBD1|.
CASSWTGGIVEKLFF
TGTGCCAGCAGCTGGACAGGGGGAATTGTGGAAAAACTGTTTTTT
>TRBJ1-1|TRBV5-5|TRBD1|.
CASSLRTGGTEAFF
TGTGCCAGCAGCTTGCGGACAGGAGGGACTGAAGCTTTCTTT
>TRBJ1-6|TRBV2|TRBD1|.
CASRQGNSPLHF
TGTGCCAGCAGACAGGGGAATTCACCCCTCCACTTT
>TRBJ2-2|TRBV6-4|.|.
CASSREVNTGELFF
TGTGCCAGCAGCCGCGAGGTGAACACCGGGGAGCTGTTTTTT
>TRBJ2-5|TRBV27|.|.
CASSFGQGETQYF
TGTGCCAGCAGTTTTGGTCAGGGCGAGACCCAGTACTTC
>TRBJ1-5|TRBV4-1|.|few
CASSQDGNSNQPQHF
TGCGCCAGCAGCCAGGACGGGAACAGCAATCAGCCCCAGCATTTT
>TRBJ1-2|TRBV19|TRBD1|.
CASMRGQESGYTF
TGTGCCAGTATGAGGGGGCAGGAGAGTGGCTACACCTTC
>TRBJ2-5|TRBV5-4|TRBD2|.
CASSSGTSGGKQETQYF
TGTGCCAGCAGCTCCGGGACTAGCGGGGGGAAGCAAGAGACCCAGTACTTC
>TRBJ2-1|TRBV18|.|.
CASSPTRQANNEQFF
TGTGCCAGCTCACCAACGAGACAGGCTAACAATGAGCAGTTCTTC
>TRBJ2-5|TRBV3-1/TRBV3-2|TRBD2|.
CASSLYSGLAKEETQYF
TGTGCCAGCAGCCTCTACTCGGGACTAGCAAAGGAGGAGACCCAGTACTTC
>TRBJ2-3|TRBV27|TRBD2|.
CASSLGGPSGRLGTDTQYF
TGTGCCAGCAGTTTGGGGGGGCCTAGCGGGAGATTAGGCACAGATACGCAGTATTTT
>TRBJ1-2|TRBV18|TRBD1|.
CASSPGQGSYGYTF
TGTGCCAGCTCACCGGGACAGGGATCGTATGGCTACACCTTC
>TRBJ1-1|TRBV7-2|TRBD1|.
CASSPTRDRVGKNTEAFF
TGTGCCAGCAGCCCAACCCGGGACAGGGTCGGGAAGAACACTGAAGCTTTCTTT
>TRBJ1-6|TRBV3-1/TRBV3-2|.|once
CASSQGGLGSPLHF
TGTGCCAGCAGCCAAGGGGGGCTAGGGTCACCCCTCCACTTT
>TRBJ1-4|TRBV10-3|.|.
CAISESNTGRLFF
TGTGCCATCAGTGAGTCGAATACAGGGAGACTGTTTTTT
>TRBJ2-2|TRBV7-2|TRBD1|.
CASGQGLSTGELFF
TGTGCCAGCGGACAGGGGCTTTCGACCGGGGAGCTGTTTTTT
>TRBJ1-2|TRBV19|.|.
CASSITGYGYTF
TGTGCCAGTAGTATTACTGGTTATGGCTACACCTTC